A selection of T cell receptor beta chains follows, all from one sample in a study of early T cells in non-severe SARS-CoV-2 infection. TCRdb independently ran MiXCR on the 5' RACE reads; one entry per CDR3 protein. Among more than 20,000 distinct CDR3 sequences listed, 4% to 5% were seen once. Specimen: whole blood. The receptors shown here come from an adult who was a healthcare worker with PCR-confirmed SARS-CoV-2 infection or an uninfected control (not recorded which). CDR3s include the opening cysteine and the closing phenylalanine or tryptophan.

TRBJ1-1 | TRBV12-3/TRBV12-4 | CASSFSRGRRAFF
TRBJ2-7 | TRBV7-2 | CASSQGWSYEQYF
TRBJ1-2 | TRBV4-3 | CASSHGQDDGYTF
TRBJ1-2 | TRBV27 | CASSVSGTRTGYTF
TRBJ2-4 | TRBV6-2/TRBV6-3 | CASSLPRQGRQYF
TRBJ2-3 | TRBV12-3/TRBV12-4 | CASRQGVGADTQYF
TRBJ2-7 | TRBV7-9 | CASSLRTGVSYEQYF
TRBJ2-7 | TRBV28 | CASNAGSYEQYF
TRBJ2-6 | TRBV7-2 | CASSPPRTRISGANVLTF
TRBJ1-5 | TRBV9 | CASSPSLGAGVTAQHF
TRBJ2-7 | TRBV4-3 | CASSQEWTGGYEQYF